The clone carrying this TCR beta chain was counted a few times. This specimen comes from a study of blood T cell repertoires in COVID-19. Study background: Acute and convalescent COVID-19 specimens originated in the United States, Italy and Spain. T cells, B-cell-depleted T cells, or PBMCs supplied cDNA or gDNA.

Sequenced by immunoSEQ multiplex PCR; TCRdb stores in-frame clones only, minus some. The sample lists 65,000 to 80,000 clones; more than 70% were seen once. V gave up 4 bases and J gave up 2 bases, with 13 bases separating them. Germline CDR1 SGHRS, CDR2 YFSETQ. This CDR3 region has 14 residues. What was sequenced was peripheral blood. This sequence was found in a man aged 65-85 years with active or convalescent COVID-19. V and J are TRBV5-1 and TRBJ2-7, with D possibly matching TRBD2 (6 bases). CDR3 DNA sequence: TGCGCCAGCAGCCAGCGGGCCTTTGCCTACGAGCAGTACTTC. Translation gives CASSQRAFAYEQYF. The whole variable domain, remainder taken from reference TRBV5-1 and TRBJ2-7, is KAGVTQTPRYLIKTRGQQVTLSCSPISGHRSVSWYQQTPGQGLQFLFEYFSETQRNKGNFPGRFSGRQFSNSRSEMNVSTLELGDSALYLCASSQRAFAYEQYFGPGTRLTVT.